This is a list of T cell receptor beta chains from one sample in a study of blood T cell repertoires in COVID-19. This table comes from immunoSEQ multiplex PCR, and its TCRdb copy is limited to in-frame clones, with some not included. The data hold 300,000 to 450,000 clones, with roughly 86% observed a single time. Sequences were obtained from peripheral blood. The receptors originated from a human donor in a cohort sampled during active COVID-19. Both conserved end residues are part of each CDR3. A D gene is named only where the DNA matches it firmly. Not every row has a clone size; where given, it reads once, few, many or a size class.

size: NA; D: NA; J: TRBJ2-1; V: TRBV7-6; CDR3: CASAPSKNHEQFF; DNA: TGTGCCAGCGCCCCCTCTAAGAACCATGAGCAGTTCTTC
size: NA; D: NA; J: TRBJ2-7; V: TRBV28; CDR3: CAIGGYEQYF; DNA: TGTGCGATCGGAGGCTACGAGCAGTACTTC
size: NA; D: TRBD1; J: TRBJ1-4; V: TRBV25-1; CDR3: CASSDPGGNREKLFF; DNA: TGTGCCAGCAGTGATCCAGGGGGCAATCGTGAAAAACTGTTTTTT
size: NA; D: NA; J: TRBJ1-5; V: TRBV4-1; CDR3: CASSPDRVSNQPQHF; DNA: TGCGCCAGCAGTCCGGACAGAGTTAGCAATCAGCCCCAGCATTTT
size: NA; D: NA; J: TRBJ1-1; V: TRBV7-8; CDR3: CASSPHGAVTGTEAFF; DNA: TGTGCCAGCAGCCCCCATGGGGCGGTAACGGGCACTGAAGCTTTCTTT
size: NA; D: TRBD1; J: TRBJ1-2; V: TRBV2; CDR3: CASSGDRPAYGYTF; DNA: TGTGCCAGCAGTGGGGACAGGCCGGCCTATGGCTACACCTTC
size: few; D: NA; J: TRBJ1-1; V: TRBV15; CDR3: CATSRGWGQVDTEAFF; DNA: TGTGCCACCAGCAGAGGATGGGGGCAGGTGGATACTGAAGCTTTCTTT
size: NA; D: TRBD1; J: TRBJ1-5; V: TRBV23-1; CDR3: CASSQPMTGTSNQPQHF; DNA: TGCGCCAGCAGTCAGCCGATGACAGGGACTAGCAATCAGCCCCAGCATTTT
size: NA; D: NA; J: TRBJ1-1; V: TRBV7-2; CDR3: CASSSDTNTEAFF; DNA: TGTGCCAGCAGCTCGGACACCAACACTGAAGCTTTCTTT
size: NA; D: TRBD1; J: TRBJ2-1; V: TRBV19; CDR3: CASSPGTAETYNEQFF; DNA: TGTGCCAGTAGTCCCGGGACAGCCGAAACCTACAATGAGCAGTTCTTC
size: NA; D: NA; J: TRBJ1-6; V: TRBV5-1; CDR3: CASSLVRQRNSPLHF; DNA: TGCGCCAGCAGCTTGGTTCGGCAGCGCAATTCACCCCTCCACTTT
size: NA; D: TRBD1; J: TRBJ1-1; V: TRBV30; CDR3: CAWSVRDRVSEAFF; DNA: TGTGCCTGGAGTGTACGAGACAGGGTCTCTGAAGCTTTCTTT
size: NA; D: NA; J: TRBJ2-7; V: TRBV21-1; CDR3: CASRHNRRFYEQYF; DNA: TGTGCCAGCAGGCACAACAGGAGATTCTACGAGCAGTACTTC
size: NA; D: TRBD2; J: TRBJ2-2; V: TRBV5-1; CDR3: CASSLRASGSPPGELFF; DNA: TGCGCCAGCAGCTTGCGGGCTAGCGGGAGCCCACCCGGGGAGCTGTTTTTT
size: NA; D: TRBD1; J: TRBJ2-3; V: TRBV2; CDR3: CASRYQGATDTQYF; DNA: TGTGCCAGCAGGTACCAGGGGGCCACAGATACGCAGTATTTT
size: NA; D: NA; J: TRBJ2-2; V: TRBV19; CDR3: CASRWTPNTGELFF; DNA: TGTGCCAGTAGGTGGACACCCAACACCGGGGAGCTGTTTTTT
size: NA; D: TRBD2; J: TRBJ2-2; V: TRBV19; CDR3: CASSGIQTSGNTGELFF; DNA: TGTGCCAGTAGTGGAATTCAGACTAGCGGGAACACCGGGGAGCTGTTTTTT
size: NA; D: TRBD1; J: TRBJ1-1; V: TRBV6-5; CDR3: CASSYSGQGVTEAFF; DNA: TGTGCCAGCAGTTACTCGGGACAGGGAGTCACTGAAGCTTTCTTT
size: NA; D: TRBD2; J: TRBJ2-1; V: TRBV6-4; CDR3: CASSARPAGGYNEQFF; DNA: TGTGCCAGCAGTGCTCGGCCAGCGGGAGGCTACAATGAGCAGTTCTTC
size: NA; D: NA; J: TRBJ1-2; V: TRBV7-3; CDR3: CASSLEAGIGYTF; DNA: TGTGCCAGCAGCTTAGAAGCCGGGATAGGCTACACCTTC
size: NA; D: NA; J: TRBJ1-5; V: TRBV10-3; CDR3: CAIKSESNQPQHF; DNA: TGTGCCATCAAGTCCGAGAGCAATCAGCCCCAGCATTTT
size: NA; D: TRBD2; J: TRBJ2-1; V: TRBV7-8; CDR3: CASSFRLAGGSSYNEQFF; DNA: TGTGCCAGCAGCTTCCGACTAGCGGGAGGCTCCTCCTACAATGAGCAGTTCTTC
size: few; D: TRBD2; J: TRBJ2-3; V: TRBV24-1; CDR3: CATRLVRGESDTQYF; DNA: TGTGCCACCCGTCTTGTGCGGGGGGAGTCAGATACGCAGTATTTT
size: NA; D: TRBD2; J: TRBJ2-3; V: TRBV5-4; CDR3: CASSPLRLAGGGDTQYF; DNA: TGTGCCAGCAGCCCCCTGAGACTAGCGGGGGGCGGGGATACGCAGTATTTT
size: NA; D: NA; J: TRBJ2-7; V: TRBV2; CDR3: CATAIRTTEQYF; DNA: TGTGCCACTGCTATCCGAACTACCGAGCAGTACTTC
size: NA; D: NA; J: TRBJ2-3; V: TRBV20-1; CDR3: CSASPRPDTQYF; DNA: TGCAGTGCTAGTCCTAGACCAGATACGCAGTATTTT
size: NA; D: TRBD1; J: TRBJ2-7; V: TRBV5-1; CDR3: CASSPGTAASSYEQYF; DNA: TGCGCCAGCAGCCCCGGGACAGCAGCGAGCTCCTACGAGCAGTACTTC
size: NA; D: NA; J: TRBJ2-7; V: TRBV27; CDR3: CASSFQGSAREQYF; DNA: TGTGCCAGCAGTTTCCAGGGCTCTGCGCGCGAGCAGTACTTC
size: NA; D: TRBD2; J: TRBJ2-3; V: TRBV15; CDR3: CATSRLAGERYTQYF; DNA: TGTGCCACCAGCAGGTTAGCGGGAGAGAGATATACGCAGTATTTT
size: NA; D: TRBD1; J: TRBJ1-2; V: TRBV7-2; CDR3: CASSTSGGADYGYTF; DNA: TGTGCCAGCAGCACGTCAGGGGGTGCGGACTATGGCTACACCTTC
size: few; D: NA; J: TRBJ1-2; V: TRBV3-1/TRBV3-2; CDR3: CASSLRNGYTF; DNA: TGTGCCAGCAGCCTCAGGAATGGCTACACCTTC
size: few; D: NA; J: TRBJ1-6; V: TRBV3-1/TRBV3-2; CDR3: CASSQGGNSPLHF; DNA: TGTGCCAGCAGCCAGGGAGGGAATTCACCCCTCCACTTT
size: NA; D: NA; J: TRBJ2-7; V: TRBV23-1; CDR3: CASSQSKGVEDYEQYF; DNA: TGCGCCAGCAGTCAATCGAAGGGGGTAGAGGACTACGAGCAGTACTTC
size: NA; D: NA; J: TRBJ1-1; V: TRBV11-2; CDR3: CASSPGGRQTREAFF; DNA: TGTGCCAGCAGCCCGGGAGGGCGGCAGACTCGTGAAGCTTTCTTT
size: NA; D: TRBD2; J: TRBJ2-7; V: TRBV5-1; CDR3: CASSLESGRSYEQYF; DNA: TGCGCCAGCAGCTTGGAGAGCGGGAGAAGTTACGAGCAGTACTTC
size: once; D: TRBD1; J: TRBJ1-1; V: TRBV7-9; CDR3: CASSLGQGRREAFF; DNA: TGTGCCAGCAGCCTAGGACAGGGTCGCCGTGAAGCTTTCTTT
size: few; D: NA; J: TRBJ2-7; V: TRBV2; CDR3: CASRDTYYEQYF; DNA: TGTGCCAGCCGGGACACCTACTACGAGCAGTACTTC
size: NA; D: NA; J: TRBJ1-1; V: TRBV5-8; CDR3: CASSLEGGRYTEAFF; DNA: TGTGCCAGCAGCTTGGAGGGAGGAAGGTACACTGAAGCTTTCTTT
size: NA; D: TRBD1; J: TRBJ1-2; V: TRBV5-1; CDR3: CASSLGGPGQGDGYTF; DNA: TGCGCCAGCAGCTTGGGGGGCCCGGGACAGGGCGATGGCTACACCTTC
size: NA; D: NA; J: TRBJ1-1; V: TRBV5-6; CDR3: CASSLWTVEAFF; DNA: TGTGCCAGCAGCTTATGGACAGTTGAAGCTTTCTTT
size: NA; D: TRBD2; J: TRBJ2-1; V: TRBV15; CDR3: CATSRGTSGSWNEQFF; DNA: TGTGCCACCAGCAGAGGGACTAGCGGGAGCTGGAATGAGCAGTTCTTC
size: NA; D: TRBD1; J: TRBJ1-2; V: TRBV7-2; CDR3: CASSLTGTDNYGYTF; DNA: TGTGCCAGCAGCTTAACAGGGACAGATAACTATGGCTACACCTTC
size: NA; D: TRBD1; J: TRBJ2-7; V: TRBV19; CDR3: CASSSPPDRATYEQYF; DNA: TGTGCCAGTAGTTCCCCCCCTGACAGGGCGACCTACGAGCAGTACTTC
size: NA; D: NA; J: TRBJ1-2; V: TRBV28; CDR3: CASSNFNYGYTF; DNA: TGTGCCAGCAGTAACTTTAACTATGGCTACACCTTC
size: NA; D: TRBD2; J: TRBJ2-2; V: TRBV28; CDR3: CASSLSLTSGNTGELFF; DNA: TGTGCCAGCAGTTTATCCTTGACTAGCGGGAACACCGGGGAGCTGTTTTTT
size: NA; D: TRBD1; J: TRBJ1-4; V: TRBV4-1; CDR3: CASSQLPGQLILNEKLFF; DNA: TGCGCCAGCAGCCAATTACCGGGACAGCTGATCCTGAATGAAAAACTGTTTTTT
size: NA; D: TRBD2; J: TRBJ2-7; V: TRBV6-5; CDR3: CASSYSPSGGAYEQYF; DNA: TGTGCCAGCAGTTACTCGCCTAGCGGGGGGGCCTACGAGCAGTACTTC
size: NA; D: TRBD1; J: TRBJ2-7; V: TRBV19; CDR3: CASSTRTGPLDF; DNA: TGTGCCAGTAGTACTAGGACAGGCCCTCTTGACTTC
size: NA; D: NA; J: TRBJ1-6; V: TRBV9; CDR3: CASSVARDSPLHF; DNA: TGTGCCAGCAGCGTAGCGCGGGATTCACCCCTCCACTTT
size: NA; D: TRBD2; J: TRBJ2-7; V: TRBV7-2; CDR3: CASSEQRESRQYF; DNA: TGTGCCAGCAGCGAGCAGCGGGAGTCTAGGCAGTACTTC
size: NA; D: NA; J: TRBJ1-2; V: TRBV3-1/TRBV3-2; CDR3: CASSLRGGEVSYTF; DNA: TGTGCCAGCAGCCTGCGGGGCGGAGAGGTGAGCTACACCTTC
size: NA; D: NA; J: TRBJ2-3; V: TRBV5-1; CDR3: CASSLGGGQDTQYF; DNA: TGCGCCAGCAGCTTGGGGGGGGGCCAAGATACGCAGTATTTT
size: NA; D: TRBD1; J: TRBJ2-7; V: TRBV6-5; CDR3: CASSYRRDRGYEQYF; DNA: TGTGCCAGCAGTTACCGGCGGGACAGGGGCTACGAGCAGTACTTC